This TCR beta chain stems from a study of shared clonotypes between healthy human individuals. Background on the study: The composition of the donors was a couple of women and a few men aged 18 to 49. Per donor, CD8 memory used one plate, CD8 naive used two, CD4 memory used three and CD4 naive used three. Study-wide points: What limited the represented genetic and exposure-history diversity was the small number of donors.

Naivety among CD8 cells was defined by CD45RO negativity and positive CCR7 selection, thereby excluding terminally differentiated effector memory CD45RA+ cells. Each sample came from a Caucasian adult donor living in Nashville, Tennessee. Deletions cut 0 bases from V and 5 bases from J, with 10 bases between. Germline V gene data show CDR1 as SEHNR and CDR2 as FQNEAQ (reference sequence). This CDR3 contains 14 residues. This clone was recorded once. Its antigen is not identified. Profiled with immunoSEQ multiplex PCR; TCRdb holds only in-frame clones, not every one. Of about 2 million clones in the sample, about 94% were seen once.

Sequencing was carried out using naive CD8+ T cells sorted from blood. The clonotype originates from a man between 18 and 35 years old in good health. The chain links TRBV7-9 to TRBJ2-5; unclear D gene. The CDR3 spells CASSLAVTGETQYF. The CDR3 region has the DNA TGTGCCAGCAGCTTAGCGGTGACCGGGGAGACCCAGTACTTC.